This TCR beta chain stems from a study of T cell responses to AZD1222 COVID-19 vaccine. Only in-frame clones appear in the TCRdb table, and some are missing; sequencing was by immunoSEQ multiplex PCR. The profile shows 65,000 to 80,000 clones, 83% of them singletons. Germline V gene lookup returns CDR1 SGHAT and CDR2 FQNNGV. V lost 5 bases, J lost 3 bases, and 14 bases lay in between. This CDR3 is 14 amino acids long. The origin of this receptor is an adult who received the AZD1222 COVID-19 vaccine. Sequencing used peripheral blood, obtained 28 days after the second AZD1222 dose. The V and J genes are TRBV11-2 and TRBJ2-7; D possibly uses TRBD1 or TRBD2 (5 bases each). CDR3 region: CASSKRGRSYEQYF. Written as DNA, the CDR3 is TGTGCCAGCAGCAAACGGGGACGGAGCTACGAGCAGTACTTC.